Here is one TCR beta chain with its context. A read error may explain this, as a much larger clone is one base away. The source of the sample is a study of T cells in Graves' hyperthyroidism and ophthalmopathy. Trimming left V 5 bases short and J 1 base short, with 8 bases between. Germline CDR1 reads SGHAT; CDR2 reads FQNNGV. CDR3 size: 13 residues. There were TCR beta CDR3 regions amplified from RNA transcripts. With the HTBI primer set, the TCR CDR3 went through a first round of RT-PCR. In TCRdb, the multiplex PCR reads were re-called with MiXCR into one record per CDR3 protein. Of 300,000 to 450,000 distinct CDR3 sequences detected, 20% to 25% appear once; the ten largest clones hold less than 85%.

Sequenced input: blood. The rearrangement links TRBV11-2 to TRBJ1-1; a weak D match, TRBD1 (5 bases). The receptor was derived from a man between 50 and 59 years old with Graves' hyperthyroidism. The chain's CDR3 is CASSQTANTEAFF. The CDR3 DNA follows: TGTGCCAGCAGCCAGACAGCGAACACTGAAGCTTTCTTT.